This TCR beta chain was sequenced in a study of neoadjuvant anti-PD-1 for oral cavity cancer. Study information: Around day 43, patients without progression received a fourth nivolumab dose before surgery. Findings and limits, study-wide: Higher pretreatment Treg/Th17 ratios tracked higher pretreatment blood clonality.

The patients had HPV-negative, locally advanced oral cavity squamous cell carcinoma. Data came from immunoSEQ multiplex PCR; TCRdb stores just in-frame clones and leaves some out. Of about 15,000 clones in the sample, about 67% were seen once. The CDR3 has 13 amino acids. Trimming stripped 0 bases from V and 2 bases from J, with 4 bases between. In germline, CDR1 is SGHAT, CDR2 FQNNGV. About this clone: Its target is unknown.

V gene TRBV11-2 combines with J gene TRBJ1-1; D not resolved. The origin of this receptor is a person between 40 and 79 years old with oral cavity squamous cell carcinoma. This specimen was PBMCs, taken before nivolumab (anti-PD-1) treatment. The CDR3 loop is CASSLDINTEAFF. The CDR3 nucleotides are TGTGCCAGCAGCTTAGATATAAACACTGAAGCTTTCTTT.